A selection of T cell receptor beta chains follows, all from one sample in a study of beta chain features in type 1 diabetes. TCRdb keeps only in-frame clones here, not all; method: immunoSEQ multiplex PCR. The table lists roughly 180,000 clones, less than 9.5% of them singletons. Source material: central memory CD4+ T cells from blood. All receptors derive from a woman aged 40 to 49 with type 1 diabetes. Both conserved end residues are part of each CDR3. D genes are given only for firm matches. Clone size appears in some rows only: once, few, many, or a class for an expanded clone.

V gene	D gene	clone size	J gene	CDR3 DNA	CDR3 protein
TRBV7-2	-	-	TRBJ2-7	TGTGCCAGCAGCTTTGAGACGGGGACTTACGAGCAGTACTTC	CASSFETGTYEQYF
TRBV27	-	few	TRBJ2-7	TGTGCCAGCAGTGACAGACCTTACGAGCAGTACTTC	CASSDRPYEQYF
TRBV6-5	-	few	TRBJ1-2	TGTGCCAGCAGTTACATGCAACGAGGGTCCTATGGCTACACCTTC	CASSYMQRGSYGYTF
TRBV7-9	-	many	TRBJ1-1	TGTGCCGCCCAGGTCAACACTGAAGCTTTCTTT	CAAQVNTEAFF
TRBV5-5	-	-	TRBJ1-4	TGTGCCAGCAGCTTGTATGCGACAGGCTCAGAAAAACTGTTTTTT	CASSLYATGSEKLFF
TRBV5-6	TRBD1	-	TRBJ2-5	TGTGCCAGCAGCTTGGCGACAGGGGAGACCCAGTACTTC	CASSLATGETQYF
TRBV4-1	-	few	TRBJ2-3	TGCGCCAGCAGCAGACTAGGAGATACGCAGTATTTT	CASSRLGDTQYF
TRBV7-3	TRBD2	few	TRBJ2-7	TGTGCCAGCAGCTCTAGACTAGCGGGAGTATCCGAGCAGTACTTC	CASSSRLAGVSEQYF
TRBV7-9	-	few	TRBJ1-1	TGTGCCAGCAGTCTAGGGGTAGGGAGGGGCACTGAAGCTTTCTTT	CASSLGVGRGTEAFF
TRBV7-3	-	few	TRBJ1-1	TGTGCCAGCAGCTTTGACAGTCACACTGAAGCTTTCTTT	CASSFDSHTEAFF
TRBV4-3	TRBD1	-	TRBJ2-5	TGCGCCAGCAGCAGATCGGGACAGCAAGAGACCCAGTACTTC	CASSRSGQQETQYF
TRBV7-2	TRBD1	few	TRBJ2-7	TGTGCCAGCAGCTGGGGACAGGGGATAGGAGGATCCTACGAGCAGTACTTC	CASSWGQGIGGSYEQYF
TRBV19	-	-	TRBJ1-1	TGTGCCAGTAGTGGGATCCGGGGCACTGAAGCTTTCTTT	CASSGIRGTEAFF
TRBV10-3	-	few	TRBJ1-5	TGTGCCATCGGCGGAAGGACAGATAGCAATCAGCCCCAGCATTTT	CAIGGRTDSNQPQHF
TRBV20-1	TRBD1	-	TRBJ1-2	TGCAGTTTCGACAGGGGGAACGGCTACACCTTC	CSFDRGNGYTF
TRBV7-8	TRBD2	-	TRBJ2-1	TGTGCCAGCAGCCCAGGGCGGGAGTACAATGAGCAGTTCTTC	CASSPGREYNEQFF
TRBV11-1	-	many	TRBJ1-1	TGTGCCAGCAGCCCGGGACTTGCCGCTGAAGCTTTCTTT	CASSPGLAAEAFF
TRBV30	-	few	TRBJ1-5	TGTGCCTGGAGTAAGGGGGTCAAAGGCAATCAGCCCCAGCATTTT	CAWSKGVKGNQPQHF
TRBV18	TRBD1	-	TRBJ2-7	TGTGCCAGCTCACCACCGGGACAGGGGGACCGGGAGCAGTACTTC	CASSPPGQGDREQYF
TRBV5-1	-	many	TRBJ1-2	TGCGCCAGCAGCTTTGAGGCCGTCTATGGCTACACCTTC	CASSFEAVYGYTF
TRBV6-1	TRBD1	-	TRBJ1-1	TGTGCCAGCAGTCGACCAGGGGGAGGTGAAGCTTTCTTT	CASSRPGGGEAFF
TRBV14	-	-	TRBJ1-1	TGTGCCAGCAGCCAAGAGTTTGCGGGGACTGAAGCTTTCTTT	CASSQEFAGTEAFF
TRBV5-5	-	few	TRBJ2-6	TGTGCCAGCTCGGGTAGGAGCATCTCTGGGGCCAACGTCCTGACTTTC	CASSGRSISGANVLTF
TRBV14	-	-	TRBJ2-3	TGTGCCAGCAGCCAAGTTTTATCCCGCGGGGGCACAGATACGCAGTATTTT	CASSQVLSRGGTDTQYF
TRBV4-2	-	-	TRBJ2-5	TGTGCCAGCAGCCGCGGCGGGGTCCCCGGATCAGAGACCCAGTACTTC	CASSRGGVPGSETQYF
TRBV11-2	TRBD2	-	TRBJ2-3	TGTGCCAGCAGCTTAGAGGGTAGCGGGGGACCCGATACGCAGTATTTT	CASSLEGSGGPDTQYF
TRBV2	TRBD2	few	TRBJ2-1	TGTGCCAGCAGTGAGATGGCGGGAGGGGGTGCCTACAATGAGCAGTTCTTC	CASSEMAGGGAYNEQFF
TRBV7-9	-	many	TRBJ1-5	TGTGCCAGCAGCTCTACAGGGATGAGCAATCAGCCCCAGCATTTT	CASSSTGMSNQPQHF
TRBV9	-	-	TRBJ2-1	TGTGCCAGCAGCGTAGAATCGCGGGAGCAGTTCTTC	CASSVESREQFF
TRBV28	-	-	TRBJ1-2	TGTGCCAGCAGTCCGACAGGTTCACGTGGCTACACCTTC	CASSPTGSRGYTF
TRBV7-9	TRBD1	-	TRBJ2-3	TGTGCCAGCAGCTTAGCCCCTAGCAGCAGGGGGCTGGATACGCAGTATTTT	CASSLAPSSRGLDTQYF
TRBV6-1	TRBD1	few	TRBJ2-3	TGTGCCAGCAGTGAAGGAGCAAACAGGGGAACAGATACGCAGTATTTT	CASSEGANRGTDTQYF
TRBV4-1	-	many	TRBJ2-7	TGCGCCAGCAGCCATCAGGAGGGAAGGGGAACCGAGCAGTACTTC	CASSHQEGRGTEQYF
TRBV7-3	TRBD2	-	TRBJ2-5	TGTGCCAGCAGCGCTAGCGGGCAAACCGGGGAGACCCAGTACTTC	CASSASGQTGETQYF
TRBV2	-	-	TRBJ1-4	TGTGCCAGCAGTGGCCAGGTCGAAGAAAAACTGTTTTTT	CASSGQVEEKLFF
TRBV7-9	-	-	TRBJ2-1	TGTGCCAGCACCTCCGGGACTTTTACATACAATGAGCAGTTCTTC	CASTSGTFTYNEQFF
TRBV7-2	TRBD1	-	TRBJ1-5	TGTGCCAGCAGCCGGGACAGGGCGGGACAGCCCCAGCATTTT	CASSRDRAGQPQHF
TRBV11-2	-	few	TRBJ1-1	TGTGCCAGCAGGTTCAACTTGAACACTGAAGCTTTCTTT	CASRFNLNTEAFF
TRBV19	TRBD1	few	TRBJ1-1	TGTGCCAGCACTTATTCCGGACAGGTTGGGGGTGAAGCTTTCTTT	CASTYSGQVGGEAFF
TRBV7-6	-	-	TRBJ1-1	TGTGCCAGCAGCTCGACAGAAAATACTGAAGCTTTCTTT	CASSSTENTEAFF
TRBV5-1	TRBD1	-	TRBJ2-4	TGCGCCAGCAGCGGGACAGGGTTGATTGGCAAAAACATTCAGTACTTC	CASSGTGLIGKNIQYF
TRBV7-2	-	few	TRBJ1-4	TGTGCCAGCAGCCCTGACAGGTTTAATGAAAAACTGTTTTTT	CASSPDRFNEKLFF
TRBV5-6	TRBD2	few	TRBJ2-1	TGTGCCAGCAGCTGGCGACTAGCGTCAAGCTCCTACAATGAGCAGTTCTTC	CASSWRLASSSYNEQFF
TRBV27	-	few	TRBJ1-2	TGTGCCAGCAGTTTATCGGCGGCCAACTATGGCTACACCTTC	CASSLSAANYGYTF
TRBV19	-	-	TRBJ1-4	TGTGCCAGTATGACCAGGGGAAGCTTCGAAAAACTGTTTTTT	CASMTRGSFEKLFF
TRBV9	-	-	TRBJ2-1	TGTGCCAGCAGCGTTAGCGGAGAGGGCTACAATGAGCAGTTCTTC	CASSVSGEGYNEQFF